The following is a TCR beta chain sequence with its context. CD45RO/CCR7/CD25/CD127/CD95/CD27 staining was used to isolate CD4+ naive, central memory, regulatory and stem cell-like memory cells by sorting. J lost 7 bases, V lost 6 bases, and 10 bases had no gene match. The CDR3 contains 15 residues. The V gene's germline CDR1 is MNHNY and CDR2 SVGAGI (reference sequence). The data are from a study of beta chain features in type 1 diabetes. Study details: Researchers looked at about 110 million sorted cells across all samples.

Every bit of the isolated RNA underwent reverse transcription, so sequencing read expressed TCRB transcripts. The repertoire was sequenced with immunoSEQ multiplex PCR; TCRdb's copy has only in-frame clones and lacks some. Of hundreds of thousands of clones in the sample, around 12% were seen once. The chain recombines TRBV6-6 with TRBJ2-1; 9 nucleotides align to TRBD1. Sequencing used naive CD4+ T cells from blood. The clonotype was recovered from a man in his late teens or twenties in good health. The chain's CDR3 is CASSSTGGGRNEQFF. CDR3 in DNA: TGTGCCAGCAGCTCCACAGGGGGCGGTCGGAATGAGCAGTTCTTC.